One sample yielded the 7 T cell receptor beta chains listed below, sequenced in a study of PD-1 blockade in classical Hodgkin lymphoma. Time point meaning: cycle 4 day 1 (C4D1), after 6 weeks of nivolumab. Relapse after autologous stem cell transplantation occurred in every patient, and brentuximab vedotin exposure varied. With magnetic negative selection, CD4+ T cells were purified from PBMCs that had been thawed. Sequenced by immunoSEQ multiplex PCR; TCRdb stores in-frame clones only, minus some. The table records fewer than 35,000 clones, about 94% of them present only once. The sequencing used CD4+ T cells from blood, collected before the fourth cycle of nivolumab. All receptors come from a human donor with classical Hodgkin lymphoma.

This chain joins TRBV7-7 and TRBJ2-2, with TRBD1 identical over 9 bases. This CDR3 has 15 amino acids. Germline V lookup: CDR1 SSHAT, CDR2 FNYEAQ (reference sequence). This CDR3 reads CASSTGTGKTGELFF. CDR3 nucleotide sequence: TGTGCTAGTTCTACCGGGACAGGGAAGACCGGGGAGCTGTTTTTT.

This chain joins TRBV4-2 and TRBJ1-1; D remains ambiguous. V dropped 0 bases and J dropped 8 bases, with 13 bases sitting between them. The germline V gene encodes CDR1 LGHNA and CDR2 YNFKEQ. The CDR3 extends over 14 amino acids. The CDR3 spells CASSQEAQGGEAFF. The CDR3 DNA reads TGTGCCAGCAGCCAAGAGGCCCAAGGTGGAGAAGCTTTCTTT.

The chain uses TRBV12-5 and TRBJ1-6; no reliable D call. CDR1 is LGHNT, CDR2 FRNRAP, per germline. V was trimmed by 7 bases and J by 9 bases, leaving 13 bases between them. The CDR3 has 13 amino acids. The CDR3 DNA follows: TGTGCTAGTGCACTAGCATCGGGTTCACCCCTCCACTTT. As protein: CASALASGSPLHF.

This chain joins TRBV18 and TRBJ2-5; possible D gene TRBD2, 6 bases. Per the germline V gene, CDR1 is KGHSH and CDR2 is LQKENI. CDR3 size: 15 residues. V lost 0 bases and J lost 2, with 10 bases in between. CDR3 nucleotides: TGTGCCAGCTCACCACCGTTGGGGGGTCAAGAGACCCAGTACTTC. Protein sequence: CASSPPLGGQETQYF.

This chain connects TRBV6-5 to TRBJ2-3; D uncertain. V was cut by 0 bases and J by 0 bases, with 7 bases left in between. From germline, CDR1 is MNHEY and CDR2 SVGAGI. This CDR3 spans 15 amino acids. The CDR3 bases are TGTGCCAGCAGTTACTCGAGAGGCAGCACAGATACGCAGTATTTT. This encodes CASSYSRGSTDTQYF.

V and J are TRBV5-1 and TRBJ2-3; D is perhaps TRBD1 (6 bases). The V end was cut by 6 bases, the J end by 0 bases, with 14 bases between. The germline CDR1 and CDR2 sequences are SGHRS and YFSETQ. CDR3 length: 15 amino acids. This CDR3 is CASTETRGSTDTQYF. Written as DNA, the CDR3 is TGCGCCAGCACTGAGACCAGGGGTAGCACAGATACGCAGTATTTT.

This clone was observed once. V usage is TRBV5-5 and J usage is TRBJ1-2; D perhaps matches TRBD1 (5 bases). This CDR3 is built from 15 residues. Per the germline V gene, CDR1 is SGHKS and CDR2 is YYEKEE (reference sequence). V dropped 4 bases and J dropped 2 bases, with 15 bases sitting between them. The CDR3 nucleotides read TGTGCCAGCAGCCTATCGGGACGGGAGAACTATGGCTACACCTTC. Translation gives CASSLSGRENYGYTF.